This entry describes one T cell receptor (beta chain). This sample was taken from a study of technical replicates of blood from four donors. Sequencing was performed with immunoSEQ multiplex PCR; in TCRdb, only in-frame clones are kept and a portion is missing. Of 70,000 to 95,000 clones detected, approximately 97% appear once; the ten largest clones hold approximately 0.2%. The sequence came from a human donor in good health. The sequenced sample consisted of T cells isolated from PBMCs.

CDR3 in DNA: TGTGCCAGCAGTTCCGGCCTCCTAGCGGGAGTAGGCAATGAGCAGTTCTTC. This gives the protein CASSSGLLAGVGNEQFF. The genes are TRBV28 and TRBJ2-1; TRBD2 agrees at 10 bases. This CDR3 region has 17 residues. Trimming cost V 4 bases and J 6 bases; bases outside gene matches: 12. CDR1 and CDR2 (germline): MDHEN, SYDVKM. The variable domain in full, completed from reference TRBV28 and TRBJ2-1, reads DVKVTQSSRYLVKRTGEKVFLECVQDMDHENMFWYRQDPGLGLRLIYFSYDVKMKEKGDIPEGYSVSREKKERFSLILESASTNQTSMYLCASSSGLLAGVGNEQFFGPGTRLTVL.